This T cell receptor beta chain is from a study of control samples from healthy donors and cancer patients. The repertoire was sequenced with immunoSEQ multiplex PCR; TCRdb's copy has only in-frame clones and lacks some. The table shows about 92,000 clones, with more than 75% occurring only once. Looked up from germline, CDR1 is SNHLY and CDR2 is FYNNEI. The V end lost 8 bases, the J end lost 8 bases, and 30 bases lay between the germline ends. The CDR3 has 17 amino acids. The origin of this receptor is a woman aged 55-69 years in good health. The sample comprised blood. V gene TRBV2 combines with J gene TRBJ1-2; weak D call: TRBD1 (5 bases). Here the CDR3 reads CASRSGFWDYLREGYTF. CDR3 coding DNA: TGTGCCAGCCGGTCCGGTTTTTGGGACTACCTTCGGGAAGGCTACACCTTC.